The 27 T cell receptor beta chains below were found in one sample sequenced in a study of T cell responses to AZD1222 COVID-19 vaccine. Assay used: immunoSEQ multiplex PCR; TCRdb lists only in-frame clones, some missing. The sample lists about 150,000 clones, about 87% occurring once. Material: peripheral blood, obtained on day 0 of MenACWY control vaccination. Every receptor here comes from an adult in good health.

The chain combines TRBV20-1 with TRBJ2-2; TRBD2 aligns across 8 bases. This CDR3 has 15 amino acids. Germline loops: CDR1 DFQATT, CDR2 SNEGSKA (reference sequence). Trimming removed 3 bases from V and 7 bases from J; junction bases left unmatched: 10. The CDR3 loop is CSASTSGSWNGELFF. CDR3 nucleotides: TGCAGTGCTAGTACCAGCGGGAGTTGGAACGGGGAGCTGTTTTTT.

The V call is TRBV3-1 (or the pseudogene TRBV3-2), the J call TRBJ2-7, with 9 positions matching TRBD2. Looked up from germline, CDR1 is LGHDT and CDR2 is YNNKEL (reference sequence). Trimming removed 1 base from V and 6 bases from J; junction bases left unmatched: 4. The CDR3 is 14 amino acids. Here the CDR3 DNA reads TGTGCCAGCAGCCAAGGGGGGACTAGCATCGAGCAGTACTTC. Amino acids: CASSQGGTSIEQYF.

The genes are TRBV11-3 and TRBJ2-1; D may be TRBD1 or TRBD2 (5 bases each). The CDR3 sequence is 17 residues long. CDR1 and CDR2 from the germline V gene are SGHNT and YENEEA. The V and J ends lost 5 bases and 9 bases respectively, with 26 bases between them. In DNA form, the CDR3 reads TGTGCCAGCAGCCCCGAACCCCAAGCTGTTCCGAGGGGTGAGCAGTTCTTC. Residues: CASSPEPQAVPRGEQFF.

Only one count was recorded for this clone. The rearrangement links TRBV18 to TRBJ2-5; TRBD1 or TRBD2 may be the D gene (5 bases each). Trimming took off 5 bases at V and 5 bases at J, with 12 bases between the two ends. Looked up from germline, CDR1 is KGHSH and CDR2 is LQKENI. The length of the CDR3 is 13 residues. CDR3 amino acids: CASSGTLGETQYF. In DNA form, the CDR3 reads TGTGCCAGCTCAGGGACCCTCGGGGAGACCCAGTACTTC.

The genes are TRBV20-1 and TRBJ1-1; perhaps TRBD1 as D (6 bases). This CDR3 contains 11 residues. CDR1 is DFQATT, CDR2 SNEGSKA, per germline (reference sequence). With 6 bases removed from V and 8 bases from J, the gap between germline ends came to 13 bases. CDR3 region: CSAKSGVEAFF. The CDR3 DNA sequence: TGCAGTGCAAAGTCAGGGGTGGAAGCTTTCTTT.

CDR3 sequence reads: CASSPGQGAGQPQHF. The DNA for the CDR3 is TGTGCCAGCAGCCCAGGACAGGGGGCAGGTCAGCCCCAGCATTTT. This rearrangement joins TRBV7-6 to TRBJ1-5; 11 bases are shared with TRBD1. There are 15 residues in the CDR3. The V gene end was trimmed by 5 bases and the J gene end by 6 bases; junction bases not matched to a gene: 6. The germline V gene encodes CDR1 SGHVS and CDR2 FNYEAQ.

This clone has just one count. The V call is TRBV7-9, the J call TRBJ2-1; 10 nucleotides agree with TRBD2. This CDR3 comprises 16 residues. In germline, CDR1 is SEHNR, CDR2 FQNEAQ (reference sequence). V lost 4 bases to trimming and J lost 4 bases; unmatched junction nucleotides: 7. DNA for the CDR3: TGTGCCAGCAGCTCGGTGACTAGCGGGTCATACAATGAGCAGTTCTTC. This sequence encodes CASSSVTSGSYNEQFF.

This chain links TRBV5-6 with TRBJ1-5, with D unclear. The CDR3 runs 14 residues. Germline lookup yields CDR1 SGHDT and CDR2 YYEEEE. V was shortened by 1 base and J by 2 bases, with 7 bases between the two germline ends. The DNA for the CDR3 is TGTGCCAGCAGCTTGTTTCATGGCAATCAGCCCCAGCATTTT. It translates to CASSLFHGNQPQHF.

V and J are TRBV15 and TRBJ2-7, with 9 bases lining up with TRBD1. The CDR3 length is 13 residues. Per the germline V gene, CDR1 is LNHNV and CDR2 is YYDKDF (reference sequence). V lost 8 bases and J lost 5; bases outside the gene matches: 7. The chain's CDR3 is CATRRDRANEQYF. Here the CDR3 DNA reads TGTGCCACCCGCCGGGACAGGGCAAACGAGCAGTACTTC. Combining the CDR3 with reference TRBV15 and TRBJ2-7 gives the whole variable domain DAMVIQNPRYQVTQFGKPVTLSCSQTLNHNVMYWYQQKSSQAPKLLFHYYDKDFNNEADTPDNFQSRRPNTSFCFLDIRSPGLGDTAMYLCATRRDRANEQYFGPGTRLTVT.

The J gene is TRBJ1-2, the V gene TRBV9; weak D call: TRBD1 (6 bases). Germline CDR1 reads SGDLS; CDR2 reads YYNGEE. Trimming pared 8 bases from V and 6 bases from J, leaving 14 bases between. CDR3 length: 12 residues. The CDR3 loop reads CASLQGKDGYTF. In DNA, the CDR3 is TGTGCCAGTCTACAGGGAAAGGATGGCTACACCTTC.

This clone was recorded only once. The rearrangement joins TRBV10-2 to TRBJ1-4, with D unresolved. This CDR3 region has 14 residues. In germline, CDR1 is WSHSY, CDR2 SAAADI. V dropped 8 bases and J dropped 3 bases, with 13 bases sitting between them. The CDR3 DNA reads TGCGCCAGCGGTATATCGGGGTCTAATGAAAAACTGTTTTTT. Its translation: CASGISGSNEKLFF.

The chain links TRBV29-1 to TRBJ1-5, with a weak D call TRBD1 (5 bases). The CDR3 has 12 amino acids. V was cut by 4 bases and J by 5 bases, with 9 bases left in between. The germline CDR1 and CDR2 sequences are SQVTM and ANQGSEA. The CDR3 spells CSVGGTDQPQHF. CDR3 nucleotide sequence: TGCAGCGTTGGGGGGACCGATCAGCCCCAGCATTTT.

This rearrangement joins TRBV19 to TRBJ1-2; maybe TRBD1 (5 bases). The CDR3 runs to 11 residues. From germline, CDR1 is LNHDA and CDR2 SQIVND (reference sequence). The ends were cut back, 8 bases at V and 5 bases at J, with 9 bases in the middle. Here the CDR3 reads CASGDVYGYTF. In nucleotides, the CDR3 is TGTGCCAGTGGGGACGTTTATGGCTACACCTTC.

The chain is built from TRBV4-1 and TRBJ1-2; D gene uncertain. There are 15 residues in the CDR3. The germline gives CDR1 MGHRA, CDR2 YSYEKL. Trimming took 1 base from V and 1 from J, leaving 10 bases between them. The CDR3 region has the DNA TGCGCCAGCAGCCAAGTATTTGTCAGTAACTATGGCTACACCTTC. Its protein product is CASSQVFVSNYGYTF.

This rearrangement joins TRBV28 to TRBJ1-2, with D maybe TRBD1 (5 bases). Trimming took off 6 bases at V and 10 bases at J, with 21 bases between the two ends. CDR1 and CDR2 from the germline V gene are MDHEN and SYDVKM. The CDR3 has 14 residues. CDR3 in DNA: TGTGCCAGCAGGTCCCCAGCAGGGAAAATACCCTACACCTTC. It encodes CASRSPAGKIPYTF.

This clone was seen only a few times. The rearrangement links TRBV5-1 to TRBJ2-1; 10 bases are shared with TRBD2. V lost 0 bases to trimming and J lost 4 bases; unmatched junction nucleotides: 7. Per germline, CDR1 SGHRS and CDR2 YFSETQ. CDR3 length: 17 residues. CDR3 in DNA: TGCGCCAGCAGCTTGGCCCGAGGACTAGCGGATTACAATGAGCAGTTCTTC. It codes for CASSLARGLADYNEQFF.

The chain has TRBV24-1 and TRBJ1-1; no definite D call. CDR1 and CDR2 (germline): KGHDR, SFDVKD. Trimming shortened V by 6 bases and J by 4 bases, and 11 bases separated the two germline ends. This CDR3 region has 13 residues. The CDR3 region is CATSTFRGTEAFF. DNA for the CDR3: TGTGCCACCAGTACCTTTCGGGGCACTGAAGCTTTCTTT.

The gene calls are TRBV6-6 and TRBJ1-5; D is unresolved. The germline V gene encodes CDR1 MNHNY and CDR2 SVGAGI (reference sequence). Trimming pared 4 bases from V and 0 bases from J, leaving 10 bases between. The CDR3 length is 15 residues. The CDR3 sequence: CASSWPEGSNQPQHF. The CDR3, as DNA: TGTGCCAGCAGTTGGCCTGAGGGTAGCAATCAGCCCCAGCATTTT.

Worth noting for this clone: Within the sample, other DNA sequences also encode this same CDR3. The chain carries TRBV15 and TRBJ2-7; D gene uncertain. Germline V gene lookup returns CDR1 LNHNV and CDR2 YYDKDF (reference sequence). Trimming shortened V by 0 bases and J by 2 bases, and 5 bases separated the two germline ends. This CDR3 is 13 amino acids long. The CDR3 spells CATSRDRTYEQYF. DNA of the CDR3: TGTGCCACCAGCAGAGACAGAACCTACGAGCAGTACTTC.

The chain employs TRBV19 and TRBJ2-3; weak D call: TRBD2 (5 bases). Germline CDR1 LNHDA, CDR2 SQIVND (reference sequence). Trimming took 4 bases from V and 3 from J, leaving 14 bases between them. CDR3 size: 15 residues. The CDR3 region is CASSTSGSGTDTQYF. CDR3 coding DNA: TGTGCCAGTAGTACAAGTGGGAGCGGAACAGATACGCAGTATTTT.

This clone has a single count. This CDR3 is also generated by other DNA sequences in the sample. The chain combines TRBV3-1 (or the pseudogene TRBV3-2) with TRBJ1-6; D ambiguous. This CDR3 has 14 amino acids. Deletions cut 0 bases from V and 6 bases from J, with 6 bases between. Germline assignment: CDR1 LGHDT and CDR2 YNNKEL (reference sequence). CDR3 sequence reads: CASSQDGFNSPLHF. The CDR3 DNA reads as TGTGCCAGCAGCCAAGATGGGTTTAATTCACCCCTCCACTTT.

The genes are TRBV7-9 and TRBJ1-4; no clear D. Looked up from germline, CDR1 is SEHNR and CDR2 is FQNEAQ (reference sequence). This CDR3 comprises 17 residues. Trimming took 4 bases from V and 0 from J, leaving 15 bases between them. CDR3 sequence (DNA): TGTGCCAGCAGCTCCTTACCGAGCCGGGCAACTAATGAAAAACTGTTTTTT. It encodes CASSSLPSRATNEKLFF.

V is TRBV7-3 and J is TRBJ2-1, with D hard to call. CDR1 and CDR2 (germline): SGHTA, FQGTGA. The V end was cut by 0 bases, the J end by 3 bases, with 9 bases between. The CDR3 covers 15 residues. The DNA of the CDR3 is TGTGCCAGCAGCTTAACCACCTTTGGCTACAATGAGCAGTTCTTC. Amino acids: CASSLTTFGYNEQFF.

The chain uses TRBV10-3 and TRBJ2-3, with 8 positions matching TRBD1. This CDR3 is 16 amino acids long. The J segment lost 2 bases and the V segment lost 2 bases, leaving 6 bases of the junction unmatched. The germline gives CDR1 ENHRY, CDR2 SYGVKD. The chain's CDR3 is CAISEDQGAHTDTQYF. CDR3 DNA: TGTGCCATCAGTGAGGATCAGGGGGCCCACACAGATACGCAGTATTTT.

The chain employs TRBV5-6 and TRBJ2-1; no firm D call. Per the germline V gene, CDR1 is SGHDT and CDR2 is YYEEEE. This CDR3 is 15 amino acids long. Trimming removed 1 base from V and 1 base from J, with 9 bases in between. The CDR3 loop reads CASSLYGPSYNEQFF. The CDR3, as DNA: TGTGCCAGCAGCTTGTACGGCCCTTCCTACAATGAGCAGTTCTTC.

The chain is built from TRBV27 and TRBJ2-3; tentatively, D is TRBD2 (5 bases). V was pared by 10 bases and J by 3 bases, with 17 bases between. CDR1 and CDR2 (germline): MNHEY, SMNVEV (reference sequence). This CDR3 is 14 amino acids long. The CDR3 coding sequence is TGTGCCATTAGACGGGGAGCTGGTACAGATACGCAGTATTTT. It encodes CAIRRGAGTDTQYF.

The gene calls are TRBV28 and TRBJ1-5, with D unresolved. V lost 5 bases, J lost 3 bases, and 5 bases lay in between. Germline V gene data show CDR1 as MDHEN and CDR2 as SYDVKM. This CDR3 contains 12 residues. This CDR3 is CASSTPNQPQHF. The CDR3 DNA is TGTGCCAGCAGTACGCCCAATCAGCCCCAGCATTTT.